The clone carrying this TCR beta chain was seen more than once but under ten times. Its antigen is undetermined. The sample originates from a study of T cells in Graves' hyperthyroidism and ophthalmopathy. Study-level results: In the blood, most expanded thyroid clonotypes above 0.001 appeared as well.

CDR3 length: 16 amino acids. With 6 bases clipped from V and 7 bases from J, the junction kept 12 bases outside the gene matches. TCR beta CDR3 sequences were amplified from RNA transcripts. The HTBI primer set was used in a first-round RT-PCR of the TCR CDR3. TCRdb itself ran the multiplex PCR reads through MiXCR, one entry per CDR3 protein. The sample lists under 400,000 distinct CDR3 sequences; 12% to 15% were seen once. Ophthalmopathy patients had Clinical Activity Score at least 3, NOSPECS grade at least 4, duration under 3 months. Reasons for excluding patients were uncontrolled infection, other autoimmune disease, pregnancy or lactation.

V gene TRBV12-3 or TRBV12-4 combines with J gene TRBJ2-1; 10 positions agree with TRBD2. Sequencing was done on a sample of blood. The sequence derives from a woman in her sixties with Graves' ophthalmopathy. CDR3 DNA: TGTGCCAGCAGGGCGGAGGGAGCGGGAGGGCCGAATGAGCAGTTCTTC. Its protein product is CASRAEGAGGPNEQFF.